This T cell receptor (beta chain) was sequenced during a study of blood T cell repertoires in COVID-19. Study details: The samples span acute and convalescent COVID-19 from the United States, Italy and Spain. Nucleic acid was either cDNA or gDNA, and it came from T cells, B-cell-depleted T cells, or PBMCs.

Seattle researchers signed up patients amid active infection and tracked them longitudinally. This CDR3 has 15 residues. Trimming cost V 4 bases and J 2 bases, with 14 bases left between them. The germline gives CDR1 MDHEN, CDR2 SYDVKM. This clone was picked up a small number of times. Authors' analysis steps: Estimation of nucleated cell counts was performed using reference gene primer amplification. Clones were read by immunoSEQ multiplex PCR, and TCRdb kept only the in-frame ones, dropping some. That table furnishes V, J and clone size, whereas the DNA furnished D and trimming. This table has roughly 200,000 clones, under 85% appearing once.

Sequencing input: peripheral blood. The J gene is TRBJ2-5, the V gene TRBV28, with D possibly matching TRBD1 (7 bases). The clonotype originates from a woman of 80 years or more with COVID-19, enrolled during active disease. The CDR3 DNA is TGTGCCAGCAGTTCAGGGGGGTCGGGACAAGAGACCCAGTACTTC. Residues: CASSSGGSGQETQYF. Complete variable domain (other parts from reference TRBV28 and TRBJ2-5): DVKVTQSSRYLVKRTGEKVFLECVQDMDHENMFWYRQDPGLGLRLIYFSYDVKMKEKGDIPEGYSVSREKKERFSLILESASTNQTSMYLCASSSGGSGQETQYFGPGTRLLVL.